What follows are 19 T cell receptor beta chains derived from one specimen sequenced in a study of blood T cell repertoires in COVID-19. Profiled with immunoSEQ multiplex PCR; TCRdb holds only in-frame clones, not every one. The sample has 150,000 to 190,000 clones, roughly nine tenths seen once. Sequenced: peripheral blood. These receptors originate from a woman in her 70s with acute or convalescent COVID-19.

This clone was seen once. The V call is TRBV6-5, the J call TRBJ1-5; 7 bases map to TRBD1. V dropped 2 bases and J dropped 6; count of bases not matched to a gene: 4. CDR1 is MNHEY and CDR2 is SVGAGI in the germline V gene. This CDR3 comprises 14 residues. The CDR3 bases are TGTGCCAGCAGTTACGACAGGGCGGGTCAGCCCCAGCATTTT. Translated: CASSYDRAGQPQHF.

This sequence joins TRBV19 and TRBJ1-2; D is ambiguous. Germline CDR1 LNHDA, CDR2 SQIVND (reference sequence). This CDR3 comprises 13 residues. V was pared by 0 bases and J by 5 bases, with 7 bases between. CDR3 DNA sequence: TGTGCCAGTAGTATAGAGGGCAGGTATGGCTACACCTTC. This gives the protein CASSIEGRYGYTF.

This chain joins TRBV9 and TRBJ2-5; TRBD2 matches 13 bases. The V gene's germline CDR1 is SGDLS and CDR2 YYNGEE. The V gene end was trimmed by 4 bases and the J gene end by 2 bases; junction bases not matched to a gene: 2. The CDR3 is made up of 15 amino acids. CDR3 protein: CASSILAGGQETQYF. The CDR3 DNA is TGTGCCAGCAGCATACTAGCGGGGGGGCAAGAGACCCAGTACTTC.

The gene calls are TRBV24-1 and TRBJ2-1; 8 bases are a match to TRBD2. J lost 6 bases, V lost 0 bases, and 3 bases had no gene match. In germline, CDR1 is KGHDR, CDR2 SFDVKD. CDR3 length: 15 amino acids. CDR3 loop: CATSDLSSGGNEQFF. The CDR3 DNA follows: TGTGCCACCAGTGATTTGTCGAGCGGGGGCAATGAGCAGTTCTTC.

The chain carries TRBV11-3 and TRBJ1-2; tentative D call: TRBD1 (6 bases). CDR1 is SGHNT, CDR2 YENEEA, per germline. V was pared by 3 bases and J by 7 bases, with 18 bases between. This CDR3 spans 15 amino acids. This chain's CDR3 is CASSFKGGKLFGYTF. CDR3 DNA sequence: TGTGCCAGCAGCTTTAAAGGGGGAAAGCTTTTTGGCTACACCTTC.

The chain couples TRBV15 to TRBJ1-2, with a possible D match to TRBD1 (5 bases). CDR3 length: 16 residues. Germline V gene sequence: CDR1 LNHNV, CDR2 YYDKDF (reference sequence). Between the trimmed V and J ends, which lost 1 base and 8 bases, there was a span of 20 bases. CDR3 sequence: CATSRGGTPRGSGYTF. CDR3 nucleotides: TGTGCCACCAGCAGAGGGGGGACTCCTAGAGGTTCGGGCTACACCTTC.

The chain employs TRBV7-9 and TRBJ1-1; the D gene is possibly TRBD1 (5 bases). The CDR3 runs 13 residues. Germline values: CDR1 SEHNR, CDR2 FQNEAQ (reference sequence). V was trimmed by 3 bases and J by 6 bases, leaving 11 bases between them. The chain's CDR3 is CASSLSRVAEAFF. The CDR3 bases are TGTGCCAGCAGCTTGTCCAGGGTTGCTGAAGCTTTCTTT. The full variable domain, completed using reference TRBV7-9 and TRBJ1-1, is DTGVSQNPRHKITKRGQNVTFRCDPISEHNRLYWYRQTLGQGPEFLTYFQNEAQLEKSRLLSDRFSAERPKGSFSTLEIQRTEQGDSAMYLCASSLSRVAEAFFGQGTRLTVV.

This sequence joins TRBV19 and TRBJ1-5, with D tentatively TRBD1 (5 bases). The CDR3 has 13 amino acids. In germline, CDR1 is LNHDA, CDR2 SQIVND (reference sequence). Deletions cut 7 bases from V and 6 bases from J, with 13 bases between. CDR3 in amino acids: CASISGPGQPQHF. In DNA form, the CDR3 reads TGTGCCAGTATTTCAGGGCCCGGTCAGCCCCAGCATTTT.

This clone has a single count. CDR3 coding DNA: TGCGCCAGCAAGGGGGCCGGGGACACTGAAGCTTTCTTT. This encodes CASKGAGDTEAFF. This chain links TRBV5-1 with TRBJ1-1; 7 nucleotides align to TRBD1. The germline V gene encodes CDR1 SGHRS and CDR2 YFSETQ. V gave up 6 bases and J gave up 3 bases; unmatched junction bases: 5. This CDR3 contains 13 residues.

This chain uses TRBV6-5 with TRBJ2-3; no reliable D call. V was cut by 0 bases and J by 0 bases, with 7 bases left in between. This CDR3 comprises 15 residues. The germline CDR1 and CDR2 sequences are MNHEY and SVGAGI. The CDR3 DNA sequence: TGTGCCAGCAGTTACTCGGGCCGTAGCACAGATACGCAGTATTTT. Its protein product is CASSYSGRSTDTQYF.

The chain is built from TRBV5-4 and TRBJ2-6; weak D call: TRBD1 (5 bases). There are 16 residues in the CDR3. Germline V gene sequence: CDR1 SGHNT, CDR2 YYREEE (reference sequence). V lost 1 base, J lost 0 bases, and 8 bases lay in between. The CDR3 sequence: CASSLRGPSGANVLTF. The CDR3 bases are TGTGCCAGCAGCTTGAGGGGCCCCTCTGGGGCCAACGTCCTGACTTTC.

V and J are TRBV5-6 and TRBJ1-2; the D gene is possibly TRBD1 (5 bases). The germline V gene has CDR1 SGHDT and CDR2 YYEEEE. The CDR3 has 16 residues. Trimming took off 4 bases at V and 2 bases at J, with 18 bases between the two ends. DNA of the CDR3: TGTGCCAGCAGCCTATCTGACAGAAAGTGGAACTATGGCTACACCTTC. It specifies CASSLSDRKWNYGYTF. Looking up the rest from reference TRBV5-6 and TRBJ1-2 gives the full variable domain: DAGVTQSPTHLIKTRGQQVTLRCSPKSGHDTVSWYQQALGQGPQFIFQYYEEEERQRGNFPDRFSGHQFPNYSSELNVNALLLGDSALYLCASSLSDRKWNYGYTFGSGTRLTVV.

Only a few counts were recorded for this clone. The V and J genes are TRBV28 and TRBJ1-2, with 8 bases matching TRBD1. The CDR3 is 14 amino acids. V lost 8 bases, J lost 3 bases, and 8 bases stayed unmatched. From germline, CDR1 is MDHEN and CDR2 SYDVKM. The CDR3 DNA reads as TGTGCCAGCGATGGTCGACAGGGGCACTATGGCTACACCTTC. The encoded protein is CASDGRQGHYGYTF.

J is TRBJ2-1 and V is TRBV6-4; 10 nucleotides line up with TRBD2. V shed 2 bases, J shed 4 bases, and the junction held 5 bases outside the gene matches. Germline CDR1 reads MRHNA; CDR2 reads SNTAGT. CDR3 length equals 16 residues. The CDR3 DNA reads as TGTGCCAGCAGTGACGAGAGCGGGGGGGCATACAATGAGCAGTTCTTC. Translating gives CASSDESGGAYNEQFF.

This clone came up once. This chain links TRBV5-1 with TRBJ1-1; D is perhaps TRBD1 (6 bases). CDR3 length: 14 amino acids. Germline V CDR1 and CDR2: SGHRS, YFSETQ. V was shortened by 4 bases and J by 2 bases, with 12 bases between the two germline ends. The CDR3 DNA reads TGCGCCAGCAGCCCGGGACATCGAAACACTGAAGCTTTCTTT. It yields the protein CASSPGHRNTEAFF.

The chain has TRBV5-1 and TRBJ1-4; 7 bases map to TRBD1. V lost 4 bases to trimming and J lost 8 bases; unmatched junction nucleotides: 17. Germline CDR1 SGHRS, CDR2 YFSETQ. There are 17 residues in the CDR3. CDR3 sequence (DNA): TGCGCCAGCAGCCCCATCGACAGGGTTCATTTGCGGGAAAAACTGTTTTTT. It yields the protein CASSPIDRVHLREKLFF.

The chain couples TRBV5-6 to TRBJ2-7, with 7 bases matching TRBD1. Trimming cost V 1 base and J 2 bases; bases outside gene matches: 3. The length of the CDR3 is 14 residues. Germline-derived CDR1 and CDR2 are SGHDT and YYEEEE. The CDR3 bases are TGTGCCAGCAGCTTGCGCAGGGGGACCTACGAGCAGTACTTC. Translating gives CASSLRRGTYEQYF.

This clone was recorded only once. V and J are TRBV18 and TRBJ1-2; possibly TRBD1 for D (6 bases). V was cut by 3 bases and J by 4 bases, with 15 bases left in between. The CDR3 is made up of 15 amino acids. Germline values: CDR1 KGHSH, CDR2 LQKENI. CDR3 DNA: TGTGCCAGCTCACCTACCGGGACACGGGTCTATGGCTACACCTTC. Amino acid sequence: CASSPTGTRVYGYTF.

J is TRBJ2-3 and V is TRBV6-2 or TRBV6-3, with 8 bases identical to TRBD1. Germline V gives CDR1 MNHEY, CDR2 SVGEGT. CDR3 length: 15 amino acids. Unmatched junction bases numbered 14, after V lost 6 bases and J lost 9 bases. CDR3 protein: CASSRKFQQGGTQYF. CDR3 DNA sequence: TGTGCCAGCAGCCGTAAATTTCAACAGGGGGGCACGCAGTATTTT.